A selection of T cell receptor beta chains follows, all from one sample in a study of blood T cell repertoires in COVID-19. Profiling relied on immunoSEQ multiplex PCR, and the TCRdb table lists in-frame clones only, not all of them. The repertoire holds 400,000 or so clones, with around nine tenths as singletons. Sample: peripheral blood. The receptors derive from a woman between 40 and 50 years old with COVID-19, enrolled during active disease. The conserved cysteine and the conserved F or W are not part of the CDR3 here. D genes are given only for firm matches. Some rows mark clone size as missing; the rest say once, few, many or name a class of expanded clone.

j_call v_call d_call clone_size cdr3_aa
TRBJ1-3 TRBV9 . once ASSVGPGKGNTIY
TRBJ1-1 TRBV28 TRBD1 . ASIKGTGATEAF
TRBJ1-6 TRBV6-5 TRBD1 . ASVGDSLNSPLH
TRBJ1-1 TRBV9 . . ASSPHPPGHRNTEAF
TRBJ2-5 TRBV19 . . ASSMGGPGGKTQY
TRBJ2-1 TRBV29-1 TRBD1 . SVGTGGEQF
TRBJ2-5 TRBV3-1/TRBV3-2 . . ASSIEQGYQETQY
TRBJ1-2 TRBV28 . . ASSPPGGLYGYT
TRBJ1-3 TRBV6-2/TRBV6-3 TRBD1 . ASSTGTGSH
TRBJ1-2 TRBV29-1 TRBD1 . SVIQGGYGYT
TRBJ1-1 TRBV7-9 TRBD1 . ASSIRQDRETEAF
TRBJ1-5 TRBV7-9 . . ASSPTGTYNQPQH
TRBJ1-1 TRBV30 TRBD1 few ARGQGVQNTEAF
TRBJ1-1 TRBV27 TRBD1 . ASRGQGQNTEAF
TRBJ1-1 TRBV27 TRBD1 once ASSLSGQGAIVAEAF
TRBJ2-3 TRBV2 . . ASSEILIGVRSTDTQY
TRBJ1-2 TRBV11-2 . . ASSLAPTPAPIYGYT
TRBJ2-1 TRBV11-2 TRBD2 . ASSRNSGGVGNEQF
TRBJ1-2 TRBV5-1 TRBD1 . ASSLSTGLSYGYT
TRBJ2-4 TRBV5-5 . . ASSRELAKNIQY
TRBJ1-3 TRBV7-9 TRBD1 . ASSPLGQVKPSSGNTIY
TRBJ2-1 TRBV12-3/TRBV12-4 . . ASSLRRHNEQF
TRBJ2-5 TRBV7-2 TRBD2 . ASSTSGRSTGETQY
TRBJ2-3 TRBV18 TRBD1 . ASSPGDRGPTDTQY
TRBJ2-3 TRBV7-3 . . ASSPGRHTDTQY
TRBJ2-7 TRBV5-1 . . ASSLLSPRQGSYEQY
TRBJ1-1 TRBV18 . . ASSPLKQGNTEAF
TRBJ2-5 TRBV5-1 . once ASSLRKPDFETQY
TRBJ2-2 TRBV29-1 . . SVPTGRRAGELF
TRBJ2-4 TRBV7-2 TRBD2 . ASSHQAGGHIQY
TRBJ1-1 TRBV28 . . ASVLYLNTEAF
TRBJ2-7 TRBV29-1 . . SVEDTGSSYEQY
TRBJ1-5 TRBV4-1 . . ASSQSGLRNINQPQH
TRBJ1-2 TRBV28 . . ASSPRSGYGYT
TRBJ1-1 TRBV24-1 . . ATSDLAVGAVEAF